The present entry profiles one T cell receptor beta chain with its context. The source of the sample is a study of blood T cell repertoires in COVID-19. This table comes from immunoSEQ multiplex PCR, and its TCRdb copy is limited to in-frame clones, with some not included. The repertoire holds more than 40,000 clones, with 75% to 85% as singletons. The length of the CDR3 is 14 residues. V shed 4 bases, J shed 8 bases, and the junction held 5 bases outside the gene matches. Germline V CDR1 and CDR2: SGHNT, YENEEA. The chain combines TRBV11-3 with TRBJ2-2, with 9 bases identical to TRBD1. This receptor was taken from a human donor with acute or convalescent COVID-19. The donor label of this sample is uncertain. The sample consisted of peripheral blood. CDR3: CASSSGQGMGELFF. The CDR3 nucleotides are TGTGCCAGCAGCTCGGGACAGGGTATGGGGGAGCTGTTTTTT.